A single sample gave rise to the 22 T cell receptor beta chains below, sequenced in a study of breast tumors, draining lymph nodes, adjacent tissues. Axillary draining lymph nodes of breast cancer patients supplied the node samples. TCRdb used MiXCR to reprocess the multiplex PCR reads, holding one entry per CDR3 protein. This sample carries some 140,000 distinct CDR3 sequences, around 22% of them seen once, and the ten largest clones take roughly 2.5%. Sequenced input: axillary lymph node tissue. The source of these receptors is a female donor with breast cancer. Some clones in this sample may be carry-over from other donors' samples.

This clonotype has a count of ten or more. The genes are TRBV29-1 and TRBJ2-5, with unresolved D. The V gene's germline CDR1 is SQVTM and CDR2 ANQGSEA. There are 12 residues in the CDR3. Trimming removed 5 bases from V and 5 bases from J, with 12 bases in between. The CDR3 bases are TGCAGCGTTTTCTTAGCTGGGGAGACCCAGTACTTC. Translation: CSVFLAGETQYF.

This clonotype was counted ten times or more. CDR3 DNA sequence: TGTGCCAGCAGCACGAACAACGCGAACACCGGGGAGCTGTTTTTT. Protein: CASSTNNANTGELFF. The chain uses TRBV7-3 and TRBJ2-2; D is uncertain. Germline loops: CDR1 SGHTA, CDR2 FQGTGA. V lost 5 bases and J 0 bases, leaving 10 bases between the germline ends. CDR3 length equals 15 residues.

The genes are TRBV28 and TRBJ2-3; maybe TRBD2 (5 bases). CDR1 MDHEN and CDR2 SYDVKM come from the germline V gene. The V end was cut by 6 bases, the J end by 1 base, with 14 bases between. The CDR3 covers 15 residues. Here the CDR3 DNA reads TGTGCCAGCAGGTCATCTAGCTTCGGCACAGATACGCAGTATTTT. This translates into CASRSSSFGTDTQYF.

This clonotype was counted ten times or more. The chain carries TRBV12-3 or TRBV12-4 and TRBJ2-1; the match to TRBD2 covers 11 bases. The CDR3 has 13 amino acids. V dropped 3 bases and J dropped 15; count of bases not matched to a gene: 7. The CDR3 here is CASSLATSGSLFF. The CDR3 DNA is TGTGCCAGCAGTTTGGCTACTAGCGGGAGCTTGTTCTTC.

A remark on this clonotype: A much larger clone sits a single nucleotide away, making a read error possible. V usage is TRBV30 and J usage is TRBJ2-3; D unresolved. The V end lost 2 bases, the J end lost 5 bases, and 14 bases lay between the germline ends. Germline V lookup: CDR1 GTSNPN, CDR2 SVGIG (reference sequence). This CDR3 contains 14 residues. The CDR3 spells CAWSRTKRGDTQYF. The CDR3 coding sequence is TGTGCCTGGAGTAGAACTAAGCGTGGAGATACGCAGTATTTT.

This clonotype occurred many times. CDR3 residues: CASSPDSNYGYTF. The CDR3 region has the DNA TGTGCCAGCAGTCCGGACAGCAACTATGGCTACACCTTC. The chain combines TRBV5-5 with TRBJ1-2; D perhaps matches TRBD1 (6 bases). The CDR3 runs 13 residues. The V gene lost 5 bases and the J gene lost 2 bases, with 10 bases spanning the gap. The V gene's germline CDR1 is SGHKS and CDR2 YYEKEE (reference sequence).

The sample holds many counts of this clonotype. This chain links TRBV6-1 with TRBJ2-7; TRBD2 might be the D (5 bases). The CDR3 has 14 amino acids. Trimming took 6 bases from V and 4 from J, leaving 16 bases between them. CDR1 and CDR2 (germline): MNHNS, SASEGT. CDR3 residues: CASREGGTLYEQYF. For the CDR3, the DNA is TGTGCCAGCAGAGAGGGCGGAACCTTATACGAGCAGTACTTC.

The table lists this clonotype with many counts. The V and J genes are TRBV2 and TRBJ1-4; no reliable D call. CDR3 length equals 14 residues. V was cut by 4 bases and J by 12 bases, with 18 bases left in between. Germline-derived CDR1 and CDR2 are SNHLY and FYNNEI. The DNA of the CDR3 is TGTGCCAGCAGTGTGACCCCTGGAGGTTCGCAACTGTTTTTT. Protein: CASSVTPGGSQLFF. The full variable domain, completed using reference TRBV2 and TRBJ1-4, is EPEVTQTPSHQVTQMGQEVILRCVPISNHLYFYWYRQILGQKVEFLVSFYNNEISEKSEIFDDQFSVERPDGSNFTLKIRSTKLEDSAMYFCASSVTPGGSQLFFGSGTQLSVL.

V is TRBV18 and J is TRBJ2-7, with D tentatively TRBD1 (5 bases). Trimming removed 3 bases at V and 1 base at J, with 10 bases between. CDR3 length equals 14 residues. The V gene's germline CDR1 is KGHSH and CDR2 LQKENI. The CDR3 loop is CASSPGQGSYEQYV. CDR3 nucleotide sequence: TGTGCCAGCTCACCGGGGCAAGGGTCCTACGAGCAGTACGTC.

Many counts were recorded for this clonotype. This CDR3 reads CASSRWTSSSSTDTQYF. CDR3 nucleotide sequence: TGTGCCAGCAGCCGCTGGACTAGCTCATCTAGCACAGATACGCAGTATTTT. The chain links TRBV14 to TRBJ2-3; 8 bases align to TRBD2. Unmatched junction bases numbered 9, after V lost 4 bases and J lost 0 bases. The CDR3 runs 17 residues. Per the germline V gene, CDR1 is SGHDN and CDR2 is FVKESK.

This sequence joins TRBV28 and TRBJ2-7, with 12 bases lining up with TRBD1. The V gene's germline CDR1 is MDHEN and CDR2 SYDVKM. The CDR3 spans 14 residues. V lost 8 bases to trimming and J lost 3 bases; unmatched junction nucleotides: 5. CDR3 sequence (DNA): TGTGCCAGCGGCCGGGACAGGGGGCTCTACGAGCAGTACTTC. This translates into CASGRDRGLYEQYF.

At least ten counts were recorded for this clonotype. V is TRBV20-1 and J is TRBJ2-4; 8 nucleotides match TRBD2. CDR3 length: 15 amino acids. CDR1 is DFQATT, CDR2 SNEGSKA, per germline (reference sequence). V lost 4 bases to trimming and J lost 8 bases; unmatched junction nucleotides: 13. The CDR3 bases are TGCAGTGCTATTCCGTCCGGGACTAGTTTTGACATTCAGTACTTC. It specifies CSAIPSGTSFDIQYF.

The J gene is TRBJ2-7, the V gene TRBV4-1; the D gene is possibly TRBD1 (5 bases). Trimming pared 0 bases from V and 2 bases from J, leaving 11 bases between. Per germline, CDR1 MGHRA and CDR2 YSYEKL. The CDR3 has 15 residues. CDR3 in DNA: TGCGCCAGCAGCCAAGATGTGGGGCTAACCTACGAGCAGTACTTC. Its translation: CASSQDVGLTYEQYF.

CDR3: CSARDKQVAIGYTF. In nucleotides, the CDR3 is TGCAGTGCTAGAGATAAGCAGGTGGCAATTGGCTACACCTTC. V and J are TRBV20-1 and TRBJ1-2; D uncertain. Deletions cut 0 bases from V and 7 bases from J, with 15 bases between. CDR1 DFQATT and CDR2 SNEGSKA come from the germline V gene (reference sequence). This CDR3 has 14 residues.

The table lists this clonotype with many counts. The V gene is TRBV20-1, the J gene TRBJ2-1; a possible D gene is TRBD2 (5 bases). V lost 1 base and J 5 bases, leaving 15 bases between the germline ends. Germline CDR1 DFQATT, CDR2 SNEGSKA (reference sequence). CDR3 size: 15 residues. The CDR3: CSARVEGRFHNEQFF. The CDR3 DNA reads as TGCAGTGCTAGAGTAGAGGGCCGGTTTCACAATGAGCAGTTCTTC.

Details on this clonotype: A read error may be the cause here, since a much bigger clone is one base away. The final CDR3 position lacks the conserved phenylalanine or tryptophan, pointing to a likely read error. The chain carries TRBV27 and TRBJ2-7; D could derive from TRBD1 or TRBD2 (5 bases each). V lost 2 bases to trimming and J lost 0 bases, with 20 bases between them. Germline assignment: CDR1 MNHEY and CDR2 SMNVEV (reference sequence). This CDR3 comprises 18 residues. This CDR3 is CASSLRGRAVGNSYEQYL. CDR3 nucleotides: TGTGCCAGCAGTTTAAGGGGACGGGCCGTTGGGAACTCCTACGAGCAGTACCTC.

The chain combines TRBV3-1 with TRBJ2-1, with 9 bases lining up with TRBD2. CDR1 is LGHDT and CDR2 is YNNKEL in the germline V gene (reference sequence). The V gene end was trimmed by 0 bases and the J gene end by 7 bases; junction bases not matched to a gene: 10. This CDR3 region has 17 residues. DNA for the CDR3: TGTGCCAGCAGCCAAGATTTCAAGGCGGGAGGGGGTAATGAGCAGTTCTTC. Amino acids: CASSQDFKAGGGNEQFF.

This clonotype has a count of ten or more. Its ends do not fully match the called genes, so a read error is possible. This chain links TRBV28 with TRBJ2-7; D tentatively reads TRBD1 or TRBD2 (7 bases each). The CDR3 runs to 10 residues. Germline values: CDR1 MDHEN, CDR2 SYDVKM. As DNA, the CDR3 is TGCGGAGCGGGACAGTACGAGCAGTACTTC. Translation gives CGAGQYEQYF.

The chain carries TRBV20-1 and TRBJ2-1, with 13 nucleotides matching TRBD2. This CDR3 has 14 residues. Germline CDR1 is DFQATT and CDR2 is SNEGSKA (reference sequence). V lost 5 bases, J lost 7 bases, and 5 bases stayed unmatched. The CDR3: CSAQRTSGGNEQFF. The CDR3 bases are TGCAGTGCTCAACGGACTAGCGGGGGAAATGAGCAGTTCTTC.

This clonotype was observed at least ten times. This chain joins TRBV19 and TRBJ1-4, with TRBD1 identical over 9 bases. CDR3 length: 14 amino acids. CDR1 and CDR2 (germline): LNHDA, SQIVND (reference sequence). J was trimmed by 6 bases and V by 7 bases; bases with no gene match: 6. CDR3 loop: CASNFRTGDEKLFF. CDR3 coding DNA: TGTGCCAGTAATTTTCGGACAGGGGATGAAAAACTGTTTTTT.

On this clonotype itself: This CDR3 is missing its conserved last phenylalanine or tryptophan, likely due to a read error. The chain couples TRBV13 to TRBJ2-2; a possible D gene is TRBD1 (6 bases). CDR1 and CDR2 from the germline V gene are PRHDT and FYEKMQ (reference sequence). Between the trimmed V and J ends, which lost 3 bases and 6 bases, there was a span of 11 bases. The CDR3 runs to 14 residues. The CDR3 sequence is CASSLAQGSGELFS. Written as DNA, the CDR3 is TGTGCCAGCAGCTTGGCTCAGGGGTCCGGGGAGCTGTTTTCT.

This clonotype was seen at least ten times. The genes are TRBV6-6 and TRBJ2-1; D uncertain. The germline V and J ends were trimmed by 8 bases and 3 bases, with 17 bases remaining between them. Germline V gene lookup returns CDR1 MNHNY and CDR2 SVGAGI (reference sequence). The CDR3 is made up of 15 amino acids. In nucleotides, the CDR3 is TGTGCCAGCTGTCAAGCAGCCGAGTACTACAATGAGCAGTTCTTC. Its protein product is CASCQAAEYYNEQFF.